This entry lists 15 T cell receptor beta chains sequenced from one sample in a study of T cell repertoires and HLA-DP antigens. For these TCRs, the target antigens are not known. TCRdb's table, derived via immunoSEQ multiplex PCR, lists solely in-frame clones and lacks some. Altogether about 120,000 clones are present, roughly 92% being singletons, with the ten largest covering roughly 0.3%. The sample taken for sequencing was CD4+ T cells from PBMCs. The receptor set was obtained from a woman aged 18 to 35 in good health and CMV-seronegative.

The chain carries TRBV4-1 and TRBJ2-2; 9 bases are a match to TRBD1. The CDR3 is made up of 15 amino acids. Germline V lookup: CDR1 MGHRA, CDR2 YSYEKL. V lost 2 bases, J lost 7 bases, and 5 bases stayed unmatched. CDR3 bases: TGCGCCAGCAGCCAACAGGACAGGGGTATCGGGGAGCTGTTTTTT. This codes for CASSQQDRGIGELFF.

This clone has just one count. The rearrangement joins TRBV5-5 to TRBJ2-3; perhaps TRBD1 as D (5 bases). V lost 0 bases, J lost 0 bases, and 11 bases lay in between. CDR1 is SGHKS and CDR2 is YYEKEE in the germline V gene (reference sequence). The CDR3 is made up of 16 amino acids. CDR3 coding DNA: TGTGCCAGCAGCTTGGTTTCCCCAGGGAGCACAGATACGCAGTATTTT. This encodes CASSLVSPGSTDTQYF.

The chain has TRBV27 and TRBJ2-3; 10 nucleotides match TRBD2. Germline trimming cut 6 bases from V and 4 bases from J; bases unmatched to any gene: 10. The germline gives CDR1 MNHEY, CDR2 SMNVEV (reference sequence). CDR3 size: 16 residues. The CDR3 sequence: CASSPLAGDQSDTQYF. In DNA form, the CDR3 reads TGTGCCAGCAGCCCTCTAGCGGGGGACCAATCAGATACGCAGTATTTT.

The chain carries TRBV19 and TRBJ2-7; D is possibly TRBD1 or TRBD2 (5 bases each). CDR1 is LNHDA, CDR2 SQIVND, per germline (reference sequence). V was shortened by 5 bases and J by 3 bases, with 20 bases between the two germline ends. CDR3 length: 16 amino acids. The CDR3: CASSARDGGYDYEQYF. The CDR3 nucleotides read TGTGCCAGTAGTGCCCGGGACGGAGGTTACGACTACGAGCAGTACTTC. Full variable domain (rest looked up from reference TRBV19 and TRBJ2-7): DGGITQSPKYLFRKEGQNVTLSCEQNLNHDAMYWYRQDPGQGLRLIYYSQIVNDFQKGDIAEGYSVSREKKESFPLTVTSAQKNPTAFYLCASSARDGGYDYEQYFGPGTRLTVT.

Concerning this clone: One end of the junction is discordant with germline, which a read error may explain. CDR3 region: CASSDIRGAYF. CDR3 DNA sequence: TGTGCCAGCAGTGATATTAGGGGGGCCTACTTC. The chain is built from TRBV2 and TRBJ1-2; perhaps TRBD1 as D (6 bases). This CDR3 contains 11 residues. Germline lookup yields CDR1 SNHLY and CDR2 FYNNEI.

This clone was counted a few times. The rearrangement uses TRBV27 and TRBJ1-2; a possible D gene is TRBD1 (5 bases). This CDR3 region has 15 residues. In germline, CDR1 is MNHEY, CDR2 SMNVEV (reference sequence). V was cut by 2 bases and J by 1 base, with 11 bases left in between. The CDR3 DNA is TGTGCCAGCAGTTTAGATCCAGGGAGTAACTATGGCTACACCTTC. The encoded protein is CASSLDPGSNYGYTF.

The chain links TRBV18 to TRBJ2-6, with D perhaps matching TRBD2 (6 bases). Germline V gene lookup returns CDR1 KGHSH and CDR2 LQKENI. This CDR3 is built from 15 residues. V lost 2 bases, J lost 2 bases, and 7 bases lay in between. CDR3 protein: CASSPGGAGANVLTF. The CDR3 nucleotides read TGTGCCAGCTCACCAGGAGGGGCTGGGGCCAACGTCCTGACTTTC.

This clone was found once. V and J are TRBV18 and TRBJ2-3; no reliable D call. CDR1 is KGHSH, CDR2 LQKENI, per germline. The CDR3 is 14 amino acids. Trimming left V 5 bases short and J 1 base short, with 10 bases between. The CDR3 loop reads CASSSRRGTDTQYF. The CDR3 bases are TGTGCCAGCTCATCCCGACGGGGCACAGATACGCAGTATTTT.

Here the CDR3 reads CASSPGTGESQPQHF. The CDR3 DNA reads as TGTGCCAGCTCACCTGGGACAGGGGAGAGTCAGCCCCAGCATTTT. The V and J genes are TRBV18 and TRBJ1-5; 10 positions agree with TRBD1. Germline CDR1 and CDR2: KGHSH and LQKENI. CDR3 size: 15 residues. The ends lost 3 bases at V and 6 bases at J; junction bases unmatched: 5.

CDR3 DNA sequence: TGTGCCAGCAGCAACGCACCGACAGGGAAGAACACTGAAGCTTTCTTT. Translated, it gives CASSNAPTGKNTEAFF. The chain recombines TRBV28 with TRBJ1-1, with 7 positions matching TRBD1. The CDR3 spans 16 residues. Germline lookup yields CDR1 MDHEN and CDR2 SYDVKM. Unmatched junction bases numbered 11, after V lost 6 bases and J lost 1 base. Full variable domain (outside the CDR3, taken from reference TRBV28 and TRBJ1-1): DVKVTQSSRYLVKRTGEKVFLECVQDMDHENMFWYRQDPGLGLRLIYFSYDVKMKEKGDIPEGYSVSREKKERFSLILESASTNQTSMYLCASSNAPTGKNTEAFFGQGTRLTVV.

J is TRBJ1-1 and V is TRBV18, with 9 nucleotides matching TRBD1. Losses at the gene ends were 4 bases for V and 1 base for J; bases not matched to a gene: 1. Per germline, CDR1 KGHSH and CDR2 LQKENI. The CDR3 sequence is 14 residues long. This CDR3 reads CASSQTGGNTEAFF. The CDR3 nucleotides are TGTGCCAGCTCACAGACAGGGGGGAACACTGAAGCTTTCTTT.

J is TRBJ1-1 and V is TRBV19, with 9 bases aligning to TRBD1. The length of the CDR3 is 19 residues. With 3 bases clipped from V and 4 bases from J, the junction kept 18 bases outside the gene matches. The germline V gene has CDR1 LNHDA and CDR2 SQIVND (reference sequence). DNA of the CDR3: TGTGCCAGTAGTATTGGATTATTTGGGACAGGGTCGGTGGCCACTGAAGCTTTCTTT. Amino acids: CASSIGLFGTGSVATEAFF.

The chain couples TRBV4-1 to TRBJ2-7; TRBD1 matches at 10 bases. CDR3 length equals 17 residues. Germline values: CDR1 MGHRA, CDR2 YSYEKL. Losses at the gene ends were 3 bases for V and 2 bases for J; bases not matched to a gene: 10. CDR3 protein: CASSQVPPGQGTYEQYV. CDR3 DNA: TGCGCCAGCAGCCAGGTTCCACCGGGACAGGGGACCTACGAGCAGTACGTC.

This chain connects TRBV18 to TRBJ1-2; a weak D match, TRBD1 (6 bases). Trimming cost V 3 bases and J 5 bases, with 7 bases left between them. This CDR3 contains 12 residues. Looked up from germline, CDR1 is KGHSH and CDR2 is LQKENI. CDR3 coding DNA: TGTGCCAGCTCACCCGGACAGTATGGCTACACCTTC. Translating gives CASSPGQYGYTF.

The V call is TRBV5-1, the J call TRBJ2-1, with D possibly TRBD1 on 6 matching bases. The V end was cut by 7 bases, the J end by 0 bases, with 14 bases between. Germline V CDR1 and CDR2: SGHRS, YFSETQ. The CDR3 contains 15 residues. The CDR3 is CASSLTGSSYNEQFF. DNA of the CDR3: TGCGCCAGCTCGCTCACAGGGAGCTCCTACAATGAGCAGTTCTTC. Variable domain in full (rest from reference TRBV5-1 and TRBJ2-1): KAGVTQTPRYLIKTRGQQVTLSCSPISGHRSVSWYQQTPGQGLQFLFEYFSETQRNKGNFPGRFSGRQFSNSRSEMNVSTLELGDSALYLCASSLTGSSYNEQFFGPGTRLTVL.